A single sample gave rise to the 32 T cell receptor beta chains below, sequenced in a study of blood T cells in healthy people across ages. A J-beta primer mix and a sample-barcoded 5' primer were used in a second PCR of roughly 6 to 11 cycles. MiXCR, applied by TCRdb to the 5' RACE reads, yields one record per CDR3 protein. The sample includes 750,000 to 950,000 distinct CDR3 sequences, roughly 28% of them seen just once. This sample was also put to use in a study of T cells of mothers and their children.

Sequencing input: blood. These receptors all come from a woman between 40 and 55 years old in good health.

This clonotype was counted between two and nine times. The chain links TRBV28 to TRBJ1-5; D unresolved. The V gene lost 9 bases and the J gene lost 4 bases, with 16 bases spanning the gap. Germline values: CDR1 MDHEN, CDR2 SYDVKM. This CDR3 spans 14 amino acids. The CDR3 loop is CASVELNENQPQHF. The CDR3 region has the DNA TGTGCCAGTGTCGAACTTAACGAGAATCAGCCCCAGCATTTT.

This clonotype occurred many times. The chain employs TRBV5-5 and TRBJ2-6; a weak D match, TRBD2 (6 bases). The V and J ends lost 0 bases and 1 base respectively, with 11 bases between them. Germline CDR1 SGHKS, CDR2 YYEKEE (reference sequence). This CDR3 has 17 amino acids. The CDR3 spells CASSLASGGSGANVLTF. The CDR3 bases are TGTGCCAGCAGCTTGGCCTCCGGGGGTTCTGGGGCCAACGTCCTGACTTTC.

The V and J genes are TRBV6-5 and TRBJ2-3; D call uncertain. CDR3 length equals 13 residues. CDR1 is MNHEY and CDR2 is SVGAGI in the germline V gene. The V end was cut by 5 bases, the J end by 3 bases, with 9 bases between. Here the CDR3 DNA reads TGTGCCAGCAGTGCTCCGTTTACAGATACGCAGTATTTT. Its protein is CASSAPFTDTQYF.

The chain is built from TRBV7-2 and TRBJ1-1; 9 nucleotides align to TRBD1. Trimming took 1 base from V and 6 from J; bases not matched to a gene: 3. Germline loops: CDR1 SGHTA, CDR2 FQGNSA. The CDR3 sequence is 14 residues long. CDR3 loop: CASSLVGQGSEAFF. DNA of the CDR3: TGTGCCAGCAGCTTAGTGGGACAGGGATCTGAAGCTTTCTTT.

This clonotype was counted a few times. The J gene is TRBJ2-7, the V gene TRBV11-3; 9 nucleotides line up with TRBD1. The trim removed 5 bases at V and 4 bases at J, leaving 9 bases unmatched. The CDR3 spans 15 residues. The germline V gene encodes CDR1 SGHNT and CDR2 YENEEA. The CDR3 DNA reads TGTGCCAGCAGCCTTGCCGGGACAGGGTTATACGAGCAGTACTTC. Translating gives CASSLAGTGLYEQYF. The full variable domain, with the rest looked up from reference TRBV11-3 and TRBJ2-7, is EAGVVQSPRYKIIEKKQPVAFWCNPISGHNTLYWYLQNLGQGPELLIRYENEEAVDDSQLPKDRFSAERLKGVDSTLKIQPAELGDSAVYLCASSLAGTGLYEQYFGPGTRLTVT.

This sequence joins TRBV30 and TRBJ1-5, with 8 bases identical to TRBD1. The V and J ends lost 1 base and 4 bases, in that order; junction bases with no gene match: 0. Germline CDR1 and CDR2: GTSNPN and SVGIG (reference sequence). This CDR3 region has 13 residues. The CDR3 sequence: CAWSGDRNQPQHF. CDR3 DNA sequence: TGTGCCTGGAGTGGGGACAGGAATCAGCCCCAGCATTTT. The complete variable domain, with remaining parts taken from reference TRBV30 and TRBJ1-5, reads SQTIHQWPATLVQPVGSPLSLECTVEGTSNPNLYWYRQAAGRGLQLLFYSVGIGQISSEVPQNLSASRPQDRQFILSSKKLLLSDSGFYLCAWSGDRNQPQHFGDGTRLSIL.

The V call is TRBV28, the J call TRBJ2-1; D possibly corresponds to TRBD2 (6 bases). Gene TRBJ2-7 matches the end of the DNA better, so the J call may be wrong. The germline gives CDR1 MDHEN, CDR2 SYDVKM. The CDR3 has 18 residues. The CDR3, as DNA: TGTGCCAGTCGACCCCAACGAGGAGGGGTCGTCCCTTACAATGAGCAGTACTTC. It encodes CASRPQRGGVVPYNEQYF.

This clonotype has just a few counts. The chain is built from TRBV6-5 and TRBJ1-3, with TRBD1 matching over 9 bases. CDR3 length: 16 amino acids. Germline-derived CDR1 and CDR2 are MNHEY and SVGAGI. After removal of 6 bases from V and 0 bases from J, the junction contained 6 bases not matched to a gene. The CDR3 DNA reads TGTGCCAGCAGCGGACAGGGGAGAGTCTCTGGAAACACCATATATTTT. This codes for CASSGQGRVSGNTIYF.

This clonotype was detected many times. The chain combines TRBV4-2 with TRBJ1-2; possible D gene TRBD1, 6 bases. This CDR3 spans 17 amino acids. CDR1 is LGHNA, CDR2 YNFKEQ, per germline. Between the trimmed V and J ends, which lost 0 bases and 0 bases, there was a span of 14 bases. CDR3 loop: CASSQDADSLANYGYTF. The CDR3 region has the DNA TGTGCCAGCAGCCAAGATGCGGACAGTTTAGCTAACTATGGCTACACCTTC.

This clonotype was detected a few times. CDR3 residues: CASSRGDSQPQHF. For the CDR3, the DNA is TGTGCCAGCAGCCGAGGAGATAGCCAGCCCCAGCATTTT. The gene calls are TRBV3-1 and TRBJ1-5, with D hard to call. This CDR3 has 13 residues. V shed 4 bases and J shed 7 bases, with 11 bases lying between them. Germline lookup yields CDR1 LGHDT and CDR2 YNNKEL (reference sequence).

In the case of this clonotype: A single base separates this from a much larger clone, so it may be a read error. V gene TRBV4-3 combines with J gene TRBJ2-7; the D gene could be TRBD1 or TRBD2 (5 bases each). The J call may be in error: the DNA end matches TRBJ2-5 better. Germline V CDR1 and CDR2: LGHNA, YSLEER. This CDR3 is built from 14 residues. CDR3 nucleotides: TGCGCCTGCAGCCAAGTGGGGGTTTTGGAGACCCAGTACTTC. Translating it yields CACSQVGVLETQYF.

The J gene is TRBJ2-6, the V gene TRBV28; the match to TRBD1 covers 7 bases. Germline V CDR1 and CDR2: MDHEN, SYDVKM. Trimming cost V 1 base and J 1 base; bases outside gene matches: 19. This CDR3 has 22 amino acids. The CDR3 bases are TGTGCCAGCAGTTTATCAGGGGGACAACTGGTTCGAGTCCCGTCTGGGGCCAACGTCCTGACTTTC. Translated, it gives CASSLSGGQLVRVPSGANVLTF. The complete variable domain, with remaining parts taken from reference TRBV28 and TRBJ2-6, reads DVKVTQSSRYLVKRTGEKVFLECVQDMDHENMFWYRQDPGLGLRLIYFSYDVKMKEKGDIPEGYSVSREKKERFSLILESASTNQTSMYLCASSLSGGQLVRVPSGANVLTFGAGSRLTVL.

This chain links TRBV20-1 with TRBJ2-5, with TRBD2 identical over 15 bases. The CDR3 totals 16 residues. J lost 0 bases, V lost 4 bases, and 3 bases had no gene match. Germline CDR1 reads DFQATT; CDR2 reads SNEGSKA (reference sequence). The CDR3, as DNA: TGCAGTGCTACCGGGACTAGCGGGGGGCACCAAGAGACCCAGTACTTC. Encoded protein: CSATGTSGGHQETQYF.

V is TRBV3-1 and J is TRBJ1-1, with D possibly matching TRBD1 (6 bases). This CDR3 has 15 residues. V was cut by 2 bases and J by 0 bases, with 10 bases left in between. Germline-derived CDR1 and CDR2 are LGHDT and YNNKEL (reference sequence). CDR3 loop: CASSQWDTVNTEAFF. CDR3 in DNA: TGTGCCAGCAGCCAATGGGACACGGTGAACACTGAAGCTTTCTTT.

In regard to this clonotype: This sequence may be a read error, since a much larger clone differs from it by one base. The genes are TRBV6-1 and TRBJ2-4; TRBD2 might be the D (5 bases). CDR1 and CDR2 (germline): MNHNS, SASEGT. There are 14 residues in the CDR3. V shed 3 bases and J shed 13 bases, with 19 bases lying between them. The CDR3 region has the DNA TGTGCCAGCAGTGAGCACAAGCGGAACAATGAGCAGTACTTC. Residues: CASSEHKRNNEQYF.

This clonotype was recorded many times. The chain links TRBV20-1 to TRBJ1-2, with TRBD1 matching 10 bases. V gave up 6 bases and J gave up 6 bases; unmatched junction bases: 4. The CDR3 length is 12 residues. CDR1 is DFQATT, CDR2 SNEGSKA, per germline (reference sequence). The CDR3 DNA is TGCAGTGCAACTGACAGGGGGCATGGCTACACCTTC. As protein: CSATDRGHGYTF.

This clonotype was counted at least ten times. The chain carries TRBV11-2 and TRBJ2-5; no clear D gene. The CDR3 has 14 residues. Germline CDR1 SGHAT, CDR2 FQNNGV. Trimming stripped 0 bases from V and 5 bases from J, with 10 bases between. This CDR3 reads CASSLEGLFETQYF. Written as DNA, the CDR3 is TGTGCCAGCAGCTTAGAGGGTTTGTTCGAGACCCAGTACTTC.

Only a few counts were recorded for this clonotype. The chain carries TRBV12-3 or TRBV12-4 and TRBJ2-3; 9 bases match TRBD2. The CDR3 is made up of 17 amino acids. The J segment lost 0 bases and the V segment lost 5 bases, leaving 9 bases of the junction unmatched. CDR3 loop: CASSLPSSGVSTDTQYF. The CDR3 DNA sequence: TGTGCCAGCAGTCTACCTTCTAGCGGGGTGAGCACAGATACGCAGTATTTT.

This clonotype was observed at least ten times. V gene TRBV9 combines with J gene TRBJ2-5, with 8 bases identical to TRBD2. From germline, CDR1 is SGDLS and CDR2 YYNGEE. The CDR3 covers 15 residues. J lost 5 bases, V lost 4 bases, and 10 bases had no gene match. The CDR3 spells CASSITGGAGETQYF. CDR3 coding DNA: TGTGCCAGCAGCATAACGGGAGGGGCGGGGGAGACCCAGTACTTC.

The CDR3 here is CASSFTPTSGNEQFF. In DNA form, the CDR3 reads TGTGCCAGCAGTTTCACCCCGACTAGCGGCAATGAGCAGTTCTTC. The V call is TRBV6-1, the J call TRBJ2-1; TRBD2 aligns across 9 bases. V shed 5 bases and J 6 bases; nucleotides not matched to a gene: 8. The CDR3 contains 15 residues. Germline lookup yields CDR1 MNHNS and CDR2 SASEGT.

This clonotype was seen repeatedly, ten times or more. The V and J genes are TRBV6-5 and TRBJ2-5; D is tentatively TRBD1 or TRBD2 (5 bases each). The V gene lost 0 bases and the J gene lost 5 bases, with 10 bases spanning the gap. Germline V gene data show CDR1 as MNHEY and CDR2 as SVGAGI. This CDR3 contains 14 residues. CDR3 sequence: CASSYSGVFETQYF. Written as DNA, the CDR3 is TGTGCCAGCAGTTACTCGGGGGTCTTCGAGACCCAGTACTTC.

This clonotype was recorded many times. V gene TRBV4-1 combines with J gene TRBJ2-7; D assignment may be TRBD1 or TRBD2 (5 bases each). V was trimmed by 1 base and J by 2 bases, leaving 15 bases between them. CDR1 is MGHRA and CDR2 is YSYEKL in the germline V gene. The CDR3 contains 16 residues. The CDR3 coding sequence is TGCGCCAGCAGCCAAGTTCCGGGGACGCTCCCCTACGAGCAGTACTTC. This encodes CASSQVPGTLPYEQYF.

The rearrangement joins TRBV12-3 or TRBV12-4 to TRBJ2-3; 10 bases are shared with TRBD2. This CDR3 has 16 residues. The V and J ends lost 6 bases and 2 bases, in that order; junction bases with no gene match: 8. The CDR3 DNA follows: TGTGCCAGCAGCGCGAGGACTAGCGGATCCACAGATACGCAGTATTTT. Translating gives CASSARTSGSTDTQYF.

This clonotype has ten or more counts. The chain employs TRBV7-2 and TRBJ2-3; D possibly corresponds to TRBD2 (6 bases). Germline values: CDR1 SGHTA, CDR2 FQGNSA. With 7 bases removed from V and 2 bases from J, the gap between germline ends came to 13 bases. The length of the CDR3 is 14 residues. The CDR3 spells CASTKTRNTDTQYF. The CDR3 DNA follows: TGTGCCAGCACCAAGACTAGAAACACAGATACGCAGTATTTT.

The chain recombines TRBV20-1 with TRBJ2-7; possible D gene TRBD1, 5 bases. CDR3 length equals 14 residues. CDR1 DFQATT and CDR2 SNEGSKA come from the germline V gene (reference sequence). V lost 7 bases and J lost 7, with 23 bases in between. The CDR3 DNA sequence: TGCAGTGTTGCCTTACCAGGGCGTTCGATGGAGCAGTACTTC. Its translation: CSVALPGRSMEQYF.

The count of this clonotype is one. The rearrangement links TRBV28 to TRBJ1-1; no firm D call. This CDR3 has 14 residues. The V and J ends lost 5 bases and 0 bases respectively, with 10 bases between them. Germline CDR1 is MDHEN and CDR2 is SYDVKM. The CDR3 spells CASSPLRMNTEAFF. In DNA, the CDR3 is TGTGCCAGCAGTCCCCTCCGTATGAACACTGAAGCTTTCTTT.

This clonotype was detected only a few times. The gene calls are TRBV24-1 and TRBJ1-2; D is uncertain. V gave up 4 bases and J gave up 5 bases, with 4 bases separating them. The germline CDR1 and CDR2 sequences are KGHDR and SFDVKD. The CDR3 covers 11 residues. The CDR3 loop reads CATSDLYGYTF. CDR3 in DNA: TGTGCCACCAGTGACTTATATGGCTACACCTTC.

This chain joins TRBV4-1 and TRBJ1-1; D gene ambiguous. Germline V gives CDR1 MGHRA, CDR2 YSYEKL. V gave up 3 bases and J gave up 4 bases, with 12 bases separating them. This CDR3 contains 14 residues. CDR3 region: CASSHQPSGTEAFF. The CDR3 region has the DNA TGCGCCAGCAGCCATCAACCAAGCGGCACTGAAGCTTTCTTT.

As to this clonotype: At one of its ends the junction is not consistent with the germline gene, which may arise from a read error. The chain couples TRBV14 to TRBJ2-3, with 9 bases matching TRBD1. Germline CDR1 is SGHDN and CDR2 is FVKESK. The CDR3 is made up of 16 amino acids. The CDR3 sequence is CTSSQDGQGRTDTQYF. CDR3 nucleotide sequence: TGTACCAGCAGCCAAGACGGACAGGGGCGCACAGATACGCAGTATTTT.

The sample holds a few counts of this clonotype. The gene calls are TRBV9 and TRBJ1-1; D remains unclear. V gave up 1 base and J gave up 0 bases, with 7 bases separating them. The CDR3 has 14 amino acids. The germline V gene has CDR1 SGDLS and CDR2 YYNGEE. Here the CDR3 reads CASSVTTLNTEAFF. The CDR3 region has the DNA TGTGCCAGCAGCGTAACCACATTGAACACTGAAGCTTTCTTT.

The chain joins TRBV12-5 to TRBJ2-5, with D possibly matching TRBD1 (5 bases). The DNA matches TRBJ2-1 better at its end, which makes the J call doubtful. The germline gives CDR1 LGHNT, CDR2 FRNRAP. The CDR3 contains 16 residues. The CDR3 spells CASGLVGQGQQETQFF. Here the CDR3 DNA reads TGTGCTAGTGGTTTGGTGGGGCAGGGTCAACAAGAGACCCAGTTCTTC.

This clonotype came up a few times. The J gene is TRBJ2-7, the V gene TRBV7-3; 9 positions agree with TRBD1. Germline trimming cut 5 bases from V and 5 bases from J; bases unmatched to any gene: 4. This CDR3 is 13 amino acids long. Germline assignment: CDR1 SGHTA and CDR2 FQGTGA. This CDR3 is CASSAGQGNEQYF. The CDR3 DNA reads as TGTGCCAGCAGCGCGGGACAGGGAAACGAGCAGTACTTC.